One and the same sample provided the 24 T cell receptor beta chains below, sequenced in a study of T cell changes during pregnancy in multiple sclerosis. Measured with immunoSEQ multiplex PCR; TCRdb has only the in-frame clones, and not every one. The repertoire holds around 97,000 clones, with approximately 90% as singletons. Sample: peripheral blood, taken after pregnancy. Receptors originate from a female donor with multiple sclerosis, enrolled in a pregnancy study.

The chain joins TRBV7-9 to TRBJ1-5; 8 nucleotides agree with TRBD1. V lost 5 bases and J lost 7; bases outside the gene matches: 7. Germline V gives CDR1 SEHNR, CDR2 FQNEAQ (reference sequence). The CDR3 extends over 14 amino acids. CDR3: CASSPPGGRQPQHF. CDR3 nucleotides: TGTGCCAGCAGCCCTCCAGGGGGCCGCCAGCCCCAGCATTTT.

The V and J genes are TRBV19 and TRBJ1-4; no definite D call. This CDR3 has 12 residues. V lost 5 bases and J lost 8, with 9 bases in between. Germline V gene data show CDR1 as LNHDA and CDR2 as SQIVND (reference sequence). The CDR3 coding sequence is TGTGCCAGTAGTCCCTTCCCCGAAAAACTGTTTTTT. This translates into CASSPFPEKLFF.

The chain links TRBV6-5 to TRBJ2-1; 10 bases are a match to TRBD2. Germline CDR1 MNHEY, CDR2 SVGAGI. V was pared by 2 bases and J by 4 bases, with 2 bases of the junction left unmatched. CDR3 length: 15 residues. The CDR3 loop reads CASSYQLAGYNEQFF. CDR3 in DNA: TGTGCCAGCAGTTACCAACTAGCGGGGTACAATGAGCAGTTCTTC.

J is TRBJ2-1 and V is TRBV4-2, with 10 bases fitting TRBD2. Per the germline V gene, CDR1 is LGHNA and CDR2 is YNFKEQ. V gave up 1 base and J gave up 4 bases; unmatched junction bases: 1. CDR3 size: 15 residues. Here the CDR3 DNA reads TGTGCCAGCAGCCAAGTAGCGGGGGGTTACAATGAGCAGTTCTTC. Translation gives CASSQVAGGYNEQFF.

The chain combines TRBV7-3 with TRBJ2-5; TRBD2 matches 9 bases. The germline V gene encodes CDR1 SGHTA and CDR2 FQGTGA. Trimming cost V 0 bases and J 4 bases; bases outside gene matches: 0. The CDR3 totals 14 residues. CDR3 sequence reads: CASSLTSGRETQYF. The CDR3 nucleotides are TGTGCCAGCAGCTTAACTAGCGGGAGAGAGACCCAGTACTTC.

In its sample, this clone was seen once. J is TRBJ1-2 and V is TRBV6-5; TRBD1 agrees at 11 bases. There are 14 residues in the CDR3. Looked up from germline, CDR1 is MNHEY and CDR2 is SVGAGI. The trim removed 7 bases at V and 5 bases at J, leaving 6 bases unmatched. The CDR3 loop is CASNPGQGAYGYTF. CDR3 DNA: TGTGCCAGCAATCCCGGACAGGGGGCGTATGGCTACACCTTC.

The V and J genes are TRBV7-9 and TRBJ1-2; D is ambiguous. This CDR3 is built from 15 residues. Germline-derived CDR1 and CDR2 are SEHNR and FQNEAQ (reference sequence). V dropped 1 base and J dropped 2 bases, with 11 bases sitting between them. In DNA, the CDR3 is TGTGCCAGCAGCTTAGTGCGAGCGGGGAACTATGGCTACACCTTC. Encoded protein: CASSLVRAGNYGYTF.

The chain recombines TRBV6-1 with TRBJ2-5, with D perhaps matching TRBD2 (6 bases). Between the trimmed V and J ends, which lost 2 bases and 9 bases, there was a span of 7 bases. The germline gives CDR1 MNHNS, CDR2 SASEGT. The CDR3 covers 11 residues. CDR3 protein: CASSERGSQYF. The CDR3 DNA reads as TGTGCCAGCAGTGAACGGGGGTCCCAGTACTTC.

The rearrangement uses TRBV2 and TRBJ2-2; the D gene is possibly TRBD2 (5 bases). This CDR3 spans 13 amino acids. The germline V and J ends were trimmed by 7 bases and 6 bases, with 12 bases remaining between them. Germline loops: CDR1 SNHLY, CDR2 FYNNEI. Written as DNA, the CDR3 is TGTGCCAGCAACCCGGGGATGGCCGGGGAGCTGTTTTTT. It yields the protein CASNPGMAGELFF.

J is TRBJ1-2 and V is TRBV19; 7 bases fit TRBD1. J was trimmed by 1 base and V by 6 bases; bases with no gene match: 5. Germline CDR1 and CDR2: LNHDA and SQIVND (reference sequence). CDR3 size: 14 residues. In DNA, the CDR3 is TGTGCCAGTAGGAAGGGACAGCTTAACTATGGCTACACCTTC. The encoded protein is CASRKGQLNYGYTF.

The chain has TRBV19 and TRBJ2-5, with 11 bases that match TRBD2. Germline loops: CDR1 LNHDA, CDR2 SQIVND (reference sequence). This CDR3 has 16 amino acids. With V trimmed by 5 bases and J by 0 bases, 5 bases remained unmatched. The CDR3 DNA follows: TGTGCCAGTAGTGGCCTACTAGCGGGGGACCAAGAGACCCAGTACTTC. Protein: CASSGLLAGDQETQYF. The full variable domain, with the rest looked up from reference TRBV19 and TRBJ2-5, is DGGITQSPKYLFRKEGQNVTLSCEQNLNHDAMYWYRQDPGQGLRLIYYSQIVNDFQKGDIAEGYSVSREKKESFPLTVTSAQKNPTAFYLCASSGLLAGDQETQYFGPGTRLLVL.

The DNA for the CDR3 is TGTGCCAGCAGTCCCACCAGGACCGGGGAGCTGTTTTTT. This encodes CASSPTRTGELFF. The chain couples TRBV7-6 to TRBJ2-2; D unresolved. Germline lookup yields CDR1 SGHVS and CDR2 FNYEAQ. V lost 6 bases and J lost 5, with 10 bases in between. The length of the CDR3 is 13 residues. The variable domain in full, with the rest retrieved from reference TRBV7-6 and TRBJ2-2, is GAGVSQSPRYKVTKRGQDVALRCDPISGHVSLYWYRQALGQGPEFLTYFNYEAQQDKSGLPNDRFSAERPEGSISTLTIQRTEQRDSAMYRCASSPTRTGELFFGEGSRLTVL.

CDR3 amino acids: CASSFWGRGPDGYTF. The CDR3 nucleotides are TGTGCCAGCAGCTTCTGGGGCAGGGGGCCCGATGGCTACACCTTC. This chain joins TRBV7-2 and TRBJ1-2; 8 bases are shared with TRBD1. The CDR3 consists of 15 residues. Germline CDR1 reads SGHTA; CDR2 reads FQGNSA. V was clipped by 3 bases and J by 6 bases; unmatched bases: 9.

This chain joins TRBV5-1 and TRBJ2-5; a weak D match, TRBD1 (5 bases). Near its end, the DNA agrees better with TRBJ2-7, so the J call may be wrong. Looked up from germline, CDR1 is SGHRS and CDR2 is YFSETQ. The CDR3 is 14 amino acids. CDR3: CASSSRQGNYEQYF. CDR3 nucleotide sequence: TGCGCCAGCAGCTCCCGGCAGGGAAACTACGAGCAGTACTTC.

The chain couples TRBV2 to TRBJ2-7; 11 positions agree with TRBD2. The ends lost 8 bases at V and 0 bases at J; junction bases unmatched: 6. The CDR3 has 15 residues. From germline, CDR1 is SNHLY and CDR2 FYNNEI. CDR3 amino acids: CASRRGTSGSYEQYF. The CDR3 coding sequence is TGTGCCAGCCGAAGAGGGACTAGCGGCTCCTACGAGCAGTACTTC.

CDR3 loop: CASSLNEKLFF. CDR3 coding DNA: TGTGCCAGTAGCTTAAATGAAAAACTGTTTTTT. The rearrangement joins TRBV19 to TRBJ1-4; D is undetermined. Trimming took 6 bases from V and 5 from J, leaving 4 bases between them. This CDR3 contains 11 residues. Germline V gene lookup returns CDR1 LNHDA and CDR2 SQIVND (reference sequence). The entire variable domain, with the rest obtained from reference TRBV19 and TRBJ1-4, is as follows: DGGITQSPKYLFRKEGQNVTLSCEQNLNHDAMYWYRQDPGQGLRLIYYSQIVNDFQKGDIAEGYSVSREKKESFPLTVTSAQKNPTAFYLCASSLNEKLFFGSGTQLSVL.

The chain couples TRBV28 to TRBJ1-5; 10 bases align to TRBD1. Trimming cost V 4 bases and J 3 bases; bases outside gene matches: 6. Germline assignment: CDR1 MDHEN and CDR2 SYDVKM. CDR3 length equals 16 residues. The DNA for the CDR3 is TGTGCCAGCAGTTCTCCCGGGACAGGGGACAATCAGCCCCAGCATTTT. Amino acids: CASSSPGTGDNQPQHF.

The genes are TRBV2 and TRBJ1-1; D possibly corresponds to TRBD1 (6 bases). Trimming took off 4 bases at V and 8 bases at J, with 11 bases between the two ends. The germline V gene encodes CDR1 SNHLY and CDR2 FYNNEI. The CDR3 covers 12 residues. CDR3: CASSGIGTEAFF. The CDR3 coding sequence is TGTGCCAGCAGTGGCATTGGGACAGAAGCTTTCTTT. The variable domain in full, with the rest retrieved from reference TRBV2 and TRBJ1-1, is EPEVTQTPSHQVTQMGQEVILRCVPISNHLYFYWYRQILGQKVEFLVSFYNNEISEKSEIFDDQFSVERPDGSNFTLKIRSTKLEDSAMYFCASSGIGTEAFFGQGTRLTVV.

The CDR3 DNA sequence: TGTGCCAGCAGCTTAAGGCCAGGGGACAATGAGCAGTTCTTC. It encodes CASSLRPGDNEQFF. This chain links TRBV7-7 with TRBJ2-1, with D tentatively TRBD1 (6 bases). Germline V CDR1 and CDR2: SSHAT, FNYEAQ (reference sequence). This CDR3 contains 14 residues. V lost 2 bases to trimming and J lost 5 bases, with 10 bases between them. Full variable domain (rest looked up from reference TRBV7-7 and TRBJ2-1): GAGVSQSPRYKVTKRGQDVTLRCDPISSHATLYWYQQALGQGPEFLTYFNYEAQPDKSGLPSDRFSAERPEGSISTLTIQRTEQRDSAMYRCASSLRPGDNEQFFGPGTRLTVL.

The chain has TRBV9 and TRBJ1-1; a possible D gene is TRBD1 (5 bases). The CDR3 sequence is 14 residues long. Per germline, CDR1 SGDLS and CDR2 YYNGEE. V lost 4 bases and J 1 base, leaving 11 bases between the germline ends. In nucleotides, the CDR3 is TGTGCCAGCAGCCCACAGGCTTCGAACACTGAAGCTTTCTTT. Translated, it gives CASSPQASNTEAFF.

The V call is TRBV2, the J call TRBJ2-1, with TRBD2 as a possible D gene (6 bases). Germline values: CDR1 SNHLY, CDR2 FYNNEI. V was pared by 6 bases and J by 6 bases, with 12 bases between. The CDR3 contains 13 residues. The CDR3 here is CASRRDGINEQFF. The CDR3 nucleotides read TGTGCCAGCAGGCGGGATGGAATCAATGAGCAGTTCTTC.

This chain joins TRBV9 and TRBJ1-1; D is undetermined. V was clipped by 4 bases and J by 0 bases, with 16 bases between them. The germline gives CDR1 SGDLS, CDR2 YYNGEE. This CDR3 is built from 16 residues. The CDR3 loop is CASSRGAGGMNTEAFF. In nucleotides, the CDR3 is TGTGCCAGCAGCCGAGGTGCGGGTGGAATGAACACTGAAGCTTTCTTT.

The chain has TRBV7-2 and TRBJ2-4; 9 bases align to TRBD1. Germline V gene sequence: CDR1 SGHTA, CDR2 FQGNSA. The CDR3 consists of 13 residues. V dropped 3 bases and J dropped 15; count of bases not matched to a gene: 9. In DNA, the CDR3 is TGTGCCAGCAGCTTCGAGGACAGGGGAAGGGTGTACTTC. It codes for CASSFEDRGRVYF.

The V call is TRBV5-1, the J call TRBJ2-1; D might be TRBD2 (6 bases). Trimming shortened V by 0 bases and J by 4 bases, and 17 bases separated the two germline ends. The CDR3 covers 17 residues. Germline CDR1 SGHRS, CDR2 YFSETQ. CDR3 residues: CASSLAEGRGQYNEQFF. The CDR3 DNA reads as TGCGCCAGCAGCTTGGCCGAGGGGCGGGGCCAATACAATGAGCAGTTCTTC.